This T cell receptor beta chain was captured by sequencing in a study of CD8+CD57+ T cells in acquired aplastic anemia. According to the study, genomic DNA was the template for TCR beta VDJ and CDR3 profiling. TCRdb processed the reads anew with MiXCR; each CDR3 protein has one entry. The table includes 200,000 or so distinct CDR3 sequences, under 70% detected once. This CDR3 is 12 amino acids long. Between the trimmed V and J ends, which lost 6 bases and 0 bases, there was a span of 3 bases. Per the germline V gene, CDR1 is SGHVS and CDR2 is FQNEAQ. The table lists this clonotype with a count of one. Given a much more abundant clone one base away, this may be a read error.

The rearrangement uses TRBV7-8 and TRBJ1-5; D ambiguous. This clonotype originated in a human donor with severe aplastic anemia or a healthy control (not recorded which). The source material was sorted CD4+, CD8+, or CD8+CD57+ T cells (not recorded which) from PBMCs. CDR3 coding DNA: TGTGCCAGCAGTCATAGCAATCAGCCCCAGCATTTT. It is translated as CASSHSNQPQHF. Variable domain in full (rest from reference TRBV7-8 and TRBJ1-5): GAGVSQSPRYKVAKRGQDVALRCDPISGHVSLFWYQQALGQGPEFLTYFQNEAQLDKSGLPSDRFFAERPEGSVSTLKIQRTQQEDSAVYLCASSHSNQPQHFGDGTRLSIL.